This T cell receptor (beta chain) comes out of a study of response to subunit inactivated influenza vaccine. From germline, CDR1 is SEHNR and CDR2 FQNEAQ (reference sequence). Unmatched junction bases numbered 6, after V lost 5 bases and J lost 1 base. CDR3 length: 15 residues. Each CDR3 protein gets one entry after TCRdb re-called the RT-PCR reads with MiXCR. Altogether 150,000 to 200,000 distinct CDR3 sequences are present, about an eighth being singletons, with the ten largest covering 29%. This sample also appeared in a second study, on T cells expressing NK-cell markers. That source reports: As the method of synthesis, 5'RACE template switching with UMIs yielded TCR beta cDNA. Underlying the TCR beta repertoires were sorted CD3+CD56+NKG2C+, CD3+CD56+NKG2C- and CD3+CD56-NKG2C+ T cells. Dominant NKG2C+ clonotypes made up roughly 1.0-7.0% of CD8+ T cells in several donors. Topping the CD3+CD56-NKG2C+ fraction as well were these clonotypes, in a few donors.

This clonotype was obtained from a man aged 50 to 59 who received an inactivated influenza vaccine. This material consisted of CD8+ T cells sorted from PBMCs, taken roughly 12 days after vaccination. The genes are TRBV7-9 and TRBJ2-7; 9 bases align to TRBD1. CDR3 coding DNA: TGTGCCAGCAGCCCAGGACAGGGGCCTTCCTACGAGCAGTACTTC. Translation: CASSPGQGPSYEQYF.